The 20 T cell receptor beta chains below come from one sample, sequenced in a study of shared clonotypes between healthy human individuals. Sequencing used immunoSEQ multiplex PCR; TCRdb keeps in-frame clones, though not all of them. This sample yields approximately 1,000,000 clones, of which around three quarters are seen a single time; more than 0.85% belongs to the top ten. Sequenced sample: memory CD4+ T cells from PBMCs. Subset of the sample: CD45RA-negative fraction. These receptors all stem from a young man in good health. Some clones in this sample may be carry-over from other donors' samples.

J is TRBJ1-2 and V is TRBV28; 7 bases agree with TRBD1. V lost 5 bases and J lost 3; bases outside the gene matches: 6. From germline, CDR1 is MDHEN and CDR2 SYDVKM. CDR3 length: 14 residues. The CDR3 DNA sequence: TGTGCCAGCAGTCTTCCGGGACAGTACTATGGCTACACCTTC. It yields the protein CASSLPGQYYGYTF.

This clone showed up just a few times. CDR3 residues: CASSVSLAGGYTF. CDR3 in DNA: TGTGCCAGCAGCGTTTCCCTGGCGGGTGGCTACACCTTC. J is TRBJ1-2 and V is TRBV9; D uncertain. The length of the CDR3 is 13 residues. Trimming left V 2 bases short and J 7 bases short, with 12 bases between. Germline assignment: CDR1 SGDLS and CDR2 YYNGEE.

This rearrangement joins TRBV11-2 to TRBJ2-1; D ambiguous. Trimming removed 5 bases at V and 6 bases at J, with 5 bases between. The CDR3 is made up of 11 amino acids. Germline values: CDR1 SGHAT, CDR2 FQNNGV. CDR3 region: CASSRTNEQFF. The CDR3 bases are TGTGCCAGCAGCCGCACCAATGAGCAGTTCTTC.

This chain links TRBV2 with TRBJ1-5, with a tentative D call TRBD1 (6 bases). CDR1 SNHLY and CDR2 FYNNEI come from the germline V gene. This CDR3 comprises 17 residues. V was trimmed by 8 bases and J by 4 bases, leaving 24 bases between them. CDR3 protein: CASSQLLGGPGNQPQHF. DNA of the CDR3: TGTGCCAGCTCTCAATTGCTAGGGGGGCCGGGGAATCAGCCCCAGCATTTT.

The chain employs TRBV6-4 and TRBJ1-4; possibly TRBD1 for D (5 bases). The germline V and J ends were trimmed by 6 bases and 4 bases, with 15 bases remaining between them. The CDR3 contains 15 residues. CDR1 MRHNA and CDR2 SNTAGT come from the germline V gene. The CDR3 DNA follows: TGTGCCAGCAGGGACAAGGACGGAATTAATGAAAAACTGTTTTTT. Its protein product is CASRDKDGINEKLFF.

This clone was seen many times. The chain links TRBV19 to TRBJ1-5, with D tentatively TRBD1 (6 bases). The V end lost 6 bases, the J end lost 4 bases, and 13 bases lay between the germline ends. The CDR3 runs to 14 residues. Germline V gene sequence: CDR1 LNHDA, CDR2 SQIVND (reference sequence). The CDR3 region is CASRPWGLNQPQHF. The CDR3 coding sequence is TGTGCCAGTAGGCCATGGGGGCTTAATCAGCCCCAGCATTTT.

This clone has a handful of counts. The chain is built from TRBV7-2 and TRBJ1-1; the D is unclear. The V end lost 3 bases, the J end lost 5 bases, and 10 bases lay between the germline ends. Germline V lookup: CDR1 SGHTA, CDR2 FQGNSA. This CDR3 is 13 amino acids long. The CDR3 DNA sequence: TGTGCCAGCAGCTTCGTCAGGTGGACTGAAGCTTTCTTT. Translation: CASSFVRWTEAFF.

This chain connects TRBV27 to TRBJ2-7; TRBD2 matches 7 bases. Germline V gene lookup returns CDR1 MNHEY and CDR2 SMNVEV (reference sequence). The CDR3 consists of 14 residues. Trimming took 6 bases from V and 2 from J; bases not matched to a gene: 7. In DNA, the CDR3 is TGTGCCAGCAGCCTAGGCGGGACTACCTACGAGCAGTACTTC. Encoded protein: CASSLGGTTYEQYF.

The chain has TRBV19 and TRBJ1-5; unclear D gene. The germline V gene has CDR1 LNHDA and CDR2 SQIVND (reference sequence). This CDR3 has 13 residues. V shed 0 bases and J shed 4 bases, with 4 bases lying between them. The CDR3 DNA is TGTGCCAGTAGTATAGATCCGAATCAGCCCCAGCATTTT. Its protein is CASSIDPNQPQHF.

CDR3 amino acids: CAWTVSTDTQYF. The CDR3 DNA reads TGTGCCTGGACAGTCAGCACAGATACGCAGTATTTT. The chain combines TRBV30 with TRBJ2-3; D not certain. Germline CDR1 is GTSNPN and CDR2 is SVGIG (reference sequence). This CDR3 contains 12 residues. Trimming stripped 4 bases from V and 0 bases from J, with 5 bases between.

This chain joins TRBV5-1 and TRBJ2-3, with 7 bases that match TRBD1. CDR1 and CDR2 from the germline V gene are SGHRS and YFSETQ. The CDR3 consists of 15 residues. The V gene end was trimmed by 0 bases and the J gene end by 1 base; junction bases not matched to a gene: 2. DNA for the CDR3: TGCGCCAGCAGCTTGGCTACAGGGGGCACAGATACGCAGTATTTT. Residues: CASSLATGGTDTQYF.

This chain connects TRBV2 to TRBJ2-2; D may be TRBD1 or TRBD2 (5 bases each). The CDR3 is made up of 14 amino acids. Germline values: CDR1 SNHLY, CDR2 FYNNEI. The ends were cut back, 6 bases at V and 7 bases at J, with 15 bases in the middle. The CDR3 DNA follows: TGTGCCAGCAGCTCCCAAATGGGGGTCGGGGAGCTGTTTTTT. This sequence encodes CASSSQMGVGELFF.

The chain's CDR3 is CASSYSKGGNEQFF. The CDR3 region has the DNA TGTGCCAGCAGTTACTCGAAGGGGGGGAATGAGCAGTTCTTC. J is TRBJ2-1 and V is TRBV6-5; TRBD2 might be the D (7 bases). The CDR3 is 14 residues long. Germline V gene lookup returns CDR1 MNHEY and CDR2 SVGAGI. V was shortened by 0 bases and J by 7 bases, with 10 bases between the two germline ends.

The CDR3 sequence: CASSGGQGFDEQFF. For the CDR3, the DNA is TGTGCCAGCAGCGGGGGACAGGGATTTGATGAGCAGTTCTTC. The rearrangement joins TRBV9 to TRBJ2-1; 9 nucleotides match TRBD1. V lost 3 bases, J lost 8 bases, and 6 bases stayed unmatched. In germline, CDR1 is SGDLS, CDR2 YYNGEE. The CDR3 has 14 amino acids.

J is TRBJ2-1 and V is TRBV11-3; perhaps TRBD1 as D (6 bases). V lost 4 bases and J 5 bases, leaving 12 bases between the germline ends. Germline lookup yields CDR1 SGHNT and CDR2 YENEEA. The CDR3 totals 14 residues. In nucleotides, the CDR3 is TGTGCCAGCAGCTCCCGAAACAGGGACAATGAGCAGTTCTTC. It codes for CASSSRNRDNEQFF.

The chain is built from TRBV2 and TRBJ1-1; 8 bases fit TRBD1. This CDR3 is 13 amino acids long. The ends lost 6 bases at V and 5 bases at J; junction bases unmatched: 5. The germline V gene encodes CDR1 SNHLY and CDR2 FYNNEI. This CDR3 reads CASRGQGWTEAFF. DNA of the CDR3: TGTGCCAGCAGAGGACAGGGCTGGACTGAAGCTTTCTTT. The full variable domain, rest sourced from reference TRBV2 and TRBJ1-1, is EPEVTQTPSHQVTQMGQEVILRCVPISNHLYFYWYRQILGQKVEFLVSFYNNEISEKSEIFDDQFSVERPDGSNFTLKIRSTKLEDSAMYFCASRGQGWTEAFFGQGTRLTVV.

The CDR3 DNA sequence: TGTGCCAGCAGTTACCCGCCAGGGGCCAGGACCGGGGAGCTGTTTTTT. Translation gives CASSYPPGARTGELFF. The rearrangement links TRBV6-6 to TRBJ2-2, with D possibly TRBD1 on 6 matching bases. Germline CDR1 is MNHNY and CDR2 is SVGAGI (reference sequence). V dropped 2 bases and J dropped 5 bases, with 15 bases sitting between them. The CDR3 runs 16 residues.

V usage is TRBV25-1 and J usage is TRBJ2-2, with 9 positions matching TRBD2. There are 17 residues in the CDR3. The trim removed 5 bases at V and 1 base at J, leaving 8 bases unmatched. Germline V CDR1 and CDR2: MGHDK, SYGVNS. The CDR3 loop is CASSSSGIPGNTGELFF. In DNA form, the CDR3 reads TGTGCCAGCAGTTCTAGCGGGATACCCGGGAACACCGGGGAGCTGTTTTTT.

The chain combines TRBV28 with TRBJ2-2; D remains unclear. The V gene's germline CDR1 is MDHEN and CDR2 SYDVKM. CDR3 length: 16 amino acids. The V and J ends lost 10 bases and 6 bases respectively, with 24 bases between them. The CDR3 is CATNSQAFVGAGELFF. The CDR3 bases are TGTGCCACCAATTCTCAGGCTTTCGTGGGCGCCGGGGAGCTGTTTTTT.

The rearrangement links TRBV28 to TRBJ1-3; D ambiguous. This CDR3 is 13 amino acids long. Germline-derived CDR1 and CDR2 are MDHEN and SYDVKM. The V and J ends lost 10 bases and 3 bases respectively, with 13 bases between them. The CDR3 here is CATYSPGGNTIYF. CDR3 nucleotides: TGTGCCACCTATTCTCCTGGTGGAAACACCATATATTTT.